Described below is a single T cell receptor beta chain sequence and its context. Its antigen is not identified. This CDR3 contains 13 residues. Germline CDR1 SEHNR, CDR2 FQNEAQ (reference sequence). The V gene lost 1 base and the J gene lost 4 bases, with 8 bases spanning the gap. Data came from immunoSEQ multiplex PCR; TCRdb stores just in-frame clones and leaves some out. The repertoire holds some 140,000 clones, with around 85% as singletons. The data originate from a study of T cell responses to AZD1222 COVID-19 vaccine. Study results and caveats: CD4 TCRs linked to vaccination spanned spike, dominating at 160-218 and 743-854. A rise in Spike-specific TCR breadth and depth followed two AZD1222 doses. The study reported that nearly half of spike-specific TCRs target unmutated variant regions.

This clonotype originated in an adult in good health. V usage is TRBV7-9 and J usage is TRBJ2-7; D gene uncertain. The input for sequencing was peripheral blood, taken on day 0 of MenACWY control vaccination. CDR3 coding DNA: TGTGCCAGCAGCTTAGGTCCTGGTTACGAGCAGTACGTC. It codes for CASSLGPGYEQYV.